A single sample is the source of the 5 T cell receptor beta chains below, sequenced in a study of T cell responses to AZD1222 COVID-19 vaccine. The method was immunoSEQ multiplex PCR; TCRdb's version includes in-frame clones alone and lacks a portion of them. The table shows some 150,000 clones, with approximately 91% occurring only once. The specimen was peripheral blood, collected on day 0 of AZD1222 vaccination. The source is an adult in good health.

A single count supports this clone. The chain couples TRBV19 to TRBJ2-2; a weak D match, TRBD1 (6 bases). This CDR3 contains 17 residues. V lost 1 base to trimming and J lost 3 bases, with 15 bases between them. Germline V CDR1 and CDR2: LNHDA, SQIVND (reference sequence). The CDR3 reads CASSIGAGAEYTGELFF. CDR3 coding DNA: TGTGCCAGTAGTATAGGAGCAGGGGCGGAGTACACCGGGGAGCTGTTTTTT.

The CDR3 region has the DNA TGCGCCAGCAGCTTGAGTCAGAACTCTGGAAACACCATATATTTT. It translates to CASSLSQNSGNTIYF. The chain couples TRBV5-1 to TRBJ1-3; D is undetermined. V dropped 1 base and J dropped 0 bases, with 8 bases sitting between them. The CDR3 contains 15 residues. Per germline, CDR1 SGHRS and CDR2 YFSETQ.

The chain joins TRBV10-1 to TRBJ2-3; 8 bases match TRBD2. The CDR3 length is 15 residues. The V and J ends lost 8 bases and 4 bases, in that order; junction bases with no gene match: 11. CDR1 is WNHNN, CDR2 SYGVQD, per germline (reference sequence). The CDR3, as DNA: TGCGCCAGCGCACGGGGTAGCGGGGACGCAGATACGCAGTATTTT. Amino acids: CASARGSGDADTQYF.

This clone appeared a single time. This sequence joins TRBV3-1 (or the pseudogene TRBV3-2) and TRBJ2-1; D is unresolved. Trimming removed 4 bases from V and 7 bases from J, with 11 bases in between. The CDR3 consists of 13 residues. In germline, CDR1 is LGHDT, CDR2 YNNKEL (reference sequence). The chain's CDR3 is CASSRIRANEQFF. The DNA of the CDR3 is TGTGCCAGCAGCCGAATAAGAGCTAATGAGCAGTTCTTC.

This chain uses TRBV7-9 with TRBJ2-5; TRBD1 or TRBD2 may be the D gene (5 bases each). Germline lookup yields CDR1 SEHNR and CDR2 FQNEAQ (reference sequence). The CDR3 consists of 15 residues. Trimming removed 4 bases at V and 5 bases at J, with 17 bases between. DNA of the CDR3: TGTGCCAGCAGCTCGGGACCCCTTGTTCCGGAGACCCAGTACTTC. This codes for CASSSGPLVPETQYF.